This T cell receptor (beta chain) was sequenced for a study of shared clonotypes between healthy human individuals. Whole-study results and caveats: What naive subsets generally showed was a larger estimated richness than memory subsets showed.

As concerns this clone: Its antigen is not known. Within the sample, other DNA sequences also encode this same CDR3.

Method: immunoSEQ multiplex PCR; TCRdb's copy keeps in-frame clones and lacks some. The top ten clones hold around 1.8% of a sample with some 680,000 clones, more than 70% of them seen once. This CDR3 spans 12 amino acids. The germline CDR1 and CDR2 sequences are KGHSH and LQKENI. J lost 8 bases, V lost 3 bases, and 3 bases had no gene match. Sequencing used memory CD4+ T cells sorted from blood. Subset reported: CD45RA-negative fraction. The chain combines TRBV18 with TRBJ1-2; 7 nucleotides line up with TRBD1. The clonotype originates from a woman aged 25 to 45 in good health. CDR3 DNA sequence: TGTGCCAGCTCACCCACAGGGGAGGGCTACACCTTC. Translated: CASSPTGEGYTF.